These 20 T cell receptor beta chains share one sample of origin, sequenced in a study of cytomegalovirus exposure and HLA in healthy donors. The repertoire was sequenced with immunoSEQ multiplex PCR; TCRdb's copy has only in-frame clones and lacks some. This repertoire shows around 300,000 clones, 86% found once; its top ten account for 0.95% to 1.1%. The sequencing input was PBMCs. These receptors all come from a woman aged 18-30 years in good health and CMV-seronegative.

The chain has TRBV11-2 and TRBJ2-3; 8 bases line up with TRBD2. Germline CDR1 SGHAT, CDR2 FQNNGV. The CDR3 sequence is 16 residues long. Losses at the gene ends were 0 bases for V and 6 bases for J; bases not matched to a gene: 8. The chain's CDR3 is CASSLDRGGGADTQYF. The CDR3 DNA sequence: TGTGCCAGCAGCTTAGACCGGGGGGGCGGGGCGGATACGCAGTATTTT.

The V and J genes are TRBV18 and TRBJ1-1, with 7 positions matching TRBD1. J lost 4 bases, V lost 0 bases, and 14 bases had no gene match. This CDR3 has 18 amino acids. Germline-derived CDR1 and CDR2 are KGHSH and LQKENI. The DNA of the CDR3 is TGTGCCAGCTCACCACCTGGACAGGTGCGTGGTTCAGGCACTGAAGCTTTCTTT. Its protein product is CASSPPGQVRGSGTEAFF.

This sequence joins TRBV30 and TRBJ2-3; D perhaps matches TRBD2 (6 bases). Germline CDR1 is GTSNPN and CDR2 is SVGIG (reference sequence). The V gene lost 4 bases and the J gene lost 2 bases, with 19 bases spanning the gap. The CDR3 spans 16 residues. The CDR3 nucleotides are TGTGCCTGGATAAGAACGGGGGTAAGGGTCACAGATACGCAGTATTTT. It translates to CAWIRTGVRVTDTQYF. Full variable domain (remainder filled in from reference TRBV30 and TRBJ2-3): SQTIHQWPATLVQPVGSPLSLECTVEGTSNPNLYWYRQAAGRGLQLLFYSVGIGQISSEVPQNLSASRPQDRQFILSSKKLLLSDSGFYLCAWIRTGVRVTDTQYFGPGTRLTVL.

V usage is TRBV27 and J usage is TRBJ1-2, with 8 bases that match TRBD1. The CDR3 covers 17 residues. CDR1 is MNHEY and CDR2 is SMNVEV in the germline V gene (reference sequence). V shed 5 bases and J 5 bases; nucleotides not matched to a gene: 16. CDR3 DNA: TGTGCCAGCAGTAGGGGGGGCGCAGGGGGCGCCTTATATGGCTACACCTTC. It specifies CASSRGGAGGALYGYTF.

The gene calls are TRBV7-2 and TRBJ2-1; 10 bases line up with TRBD2. The J segment lost 5 bases and the V segment lost 1 base, leaving 5 bases of the junction unmatched. The CDR3 length is 16 residues. Germline V gene lookup returns CDR1 SGHTA and CDR2 FQGNSA. Here the CDR3 reads CASSLERGGVNNEQFF. The DNA for the CDR3 is TGTGCCAGCAGCTTAGAGCGGGGGGGCGTGAACAATGAGCAGTTCTTC.

The gene calls are TRBV9 and TRBJ2-7; 7 bases map to TRBD2. Trimming at V came to 4 bases and at J to 0 bases, leaving 7 bases not matched to a gene. Germline values: CDR1 SGDLS, CDR2 YYNGEE. This CDR3 is 15 amino acids long. The CDR3 sequence: CASSPGAGSSYEQYF. The CDR3 DNA reads as TGTGCCAGCAGCCCTGGAGCGGGGAGCTCCTACGAGCAGTACTTC.

V gene TRBV28 combines with J gene TRBJ1-6; D possibly corresponds to TRBD1 (5 bases). The germline gives CDR1 MDHEN, CDR2 SYDVKM. V was trimmed by 7 bases and J by 4 bases, leaving 14 bases between them. The CDR3 consists of 15 residues. CDR3 in DNA: TGTGCCAGCATCCATGAACAGGTTTATAATTCACCCCTCCACTTT. It codes for CASIHEQVYNSPLHF.

This sequence joins TRBV5-1 and TRBJ1-1, with TRBD1 identical over 7 bases. Germline trimming cut 2 bases from V and 2 bases from J; bases unmatched to any gene: 6. Germline V gene data show CDR1 as SGHRS and CDR2 as YFSETQ. The CDR3 consists of 15 residues. CDR3 DNA: TGCGCCAGCAGCTTCTCCGGGACAGACAACACTGAAGCTTTCTTT. Protein: CASSFSGTDNTEAFF.

V gene TRBV5-6 combines with J gene TRBJ1-1; 10 bases are a match to TRBD1. With 5 bases clipped from V and 10 bases from J, the junction kept 11 bases outside the gene matches. This CDR3 comprises 14 residues. The germline gives CDR1 SGHDT, CDR2 YYEEEE. CDR3 bases: TGTGCCAGCAGGACGGGACAGGGGAACCGGGTAGCTTTCTTT. Its translation is CASRTGQGNRVAFF.

The chain links TRBV5-1 to TRBJ1-1; 7 bases align to TRBD1. Germline trimming cut 4 bases from V and 3 bases from J; bases unmatched to any gene: 15. Germline V CDR1 and CDR2: SGHRS, YFSETQ. The CDR3 has 17 residues. CDR3 DNA: TGCGCCAGCAGCCCCTCATCTACAGGGGCAGGGGACACTGAAGCTTTCTTT. It translates to CASSPSSTGAGDTEAFF.

The CDR3 is CASSGETSSYEQYF. The CDR3 DNA is TGTGCCAGCAGTGGGGAGACGTCCTCTTACGAGCAGTACTTC. The chain is built from TRBV2 and TRBJ2-7, with D possibly matching TRBD2 (5 bases). Germline CDR1 is SNHLY and CDR2 is FYNNEI. This CDR3 region has 14 residues. The ends were cut back, 4 bases at V and 4 bases at J, with 14 bases in the middle.

The chain combines TRBV5-4 with TRBJ2-3; 7 bases fit TRBD1. V gave up 4 bases and J gave up 12 bases; unmatched junction bases: 8. Per the germline V gene, CDR1 is SGHNT and CDR2 is YYREEE (reference sequence). The CDR3 is 12 residues long. The CDR3 spells CASSESGTDQYF. The CDR3 DNA is TGTGCCAGCAGCGAATCCGGGACAGATCAGTATTTT.

The CDR3 reads CASSPQTSAINTGELFF. The CDR3 DNA sequence: TGTGCCAGCAGTCCCCAGACTAGCGCTATCAACACCGGGGAGCTGTTTTTT. The J gene is TRBJ2-2, the V gene TRBV27; 8 bases align to TRBD2. Germline-derived CDR1 and CDR2 are MNHEY and SMNVEV (reference sequence). This CDR3 comprises 17 residues. J was trimmed by 2 bases and V by 5 bases; bases with no gene match: 10.

The chain joins TRBV7-3 to TRBJ2-1, with 8 bases fitting TRBD2. Germline V gene sequence: CDR1 SGHTA, CDR2 FQGTGA. The length of the CDR3 is 17 residues. The junction had 10 bases not matched to a gene; V was cut back by 2 bases and J by 4 bases. The CDR3 coding sequence is TGTGCCAGCAGCTTATTACGGCTAGCGGGTGATTACAATGAGCAGTTCTTC. The encoded protein is CASSLLRLAGDYNEQFF. Variable domain in full (rest from reference TRBV7-3 and TRBJ2-1): GAGVSQTPSNKVTEKGKYVELRCDPISGHTALYWYRQSLGQGPEFLIYFQGTGAADDSGLPNDRFFAVRPEGSVSTLKIQRTERGDSAVYLCASSLLRLAGDYNEQFFGPGTRLTVL.

V gene TRBV27 combines with J gene TRBJ2-7, with TRBD2 as a possible D gene (6 bases). V was pared by 8 bases and J by 2 bases, with 10 bases between. This CDR3 spans 12 amino acids. Germline V gene data show CDR1 as MNHEY and CDR2 as SMNVEV (reference sequence). CDR3 region: CASGGGAYEQYF. CDR3 sequence (DNA): TGTGCCAGCGGAGGCGGGGCCTACGAGCAGTACTTC.

The count of this clone is one. In DNA form, the CDR3 reads TGTGCCAGTTTTCAGGGGGCCGGGAACACTGAAGCTTTCTTT. The encoded protein is CASFQGAGNTEAFF. This chain links TRBV19 with TRBJ1-1, with TRBD1 matching over 8 bases. Germline assignment: CDR1 LNHDA and CDR2 SQIVND (reference sequence). The CDR3 spans 14 residues. V trimming: 8 bases; J trimming: 1 base; junction bases outside the gene matches: 6.

This rearrangement joins TRBV7-3 to TRBJ2-7, with 8 bases matching TRBD1. Trimming at V came to 5 bases and at J to 7 bases, leaving 7 bases not matched to a gene. Germline V lookup: CDR1 SGHTA, CDR2 FQGTGA. The CDR3 contains 13 residues. The DNA for the CDR3 is TGTGCCAGCAGCCCTCAGGGGGCTGGGGAGCAGTACTTC. It specifies CASSPQGAGEQYF.

J is TRBJ1-2 and V is TRBV5-1; D may be TRBD1 (5 bases). The germline gives CDR1 SGHRS, CDR2 YFSETQ. V dropped 0 bases and J dropped 3 bases, with 9 bases sitting between them. The CDR3 is 14 residues long. The CDR3: CASSLAREDYGYTF. The DNA of the CDR3 is TGCGCCAGCAGCTTGGCCAGGGAAGACTATGGCTACACCTTC.

The chain recombines TRBV29-1 with TRBJ2-3; D might be TRBD2 (5 bases). The CDR3 sequence is 12 residues long. The germline V and J ends were trimmed by 6 bases and 9 bases, with 16 bases remaining between them. Germline V gene data show CDR1 as SQVTM and CDR2 as ANQGSEA. The CDR3 here is CSVLLARGTQYF. The CDR3 DNA follows: TGCAGCGTGCTCCTCGCACGAGGGACGCAGTATTTT.

V usage is TRBV30 and J usage is TRBJ2-1; TRBD1 matches at 10 bases. Germline loops: CDR1 GTSNPN, CDR2 SVGIG (reference sequence). The trim removed 3 bases at V and 7 bases at J, leaving 6 bases unmatched. The length of the CDR3 is 14 residues. This CDR3 is CAWSPGTGVNEQFF. The CDR3, as DNA: TGTGCCTGGAGCCCCGGGACAGGGGTGAATGAGCAGTTCTTC.